This is a list of T cell receptor beta chains from one sample in a study of cytomegalovirus exposure and HLA in healthy donors. Clones were read by immunoSEQ multiplex PCR, and TCRdb kept only the in-frame ones, dropping some. The sample has some 180,000 clones, around four fifths seen once; the top ten hold less than 1.5%. Sequencing was done on a sample of PBMCs. The source of these receptors is a man between 18 and 29 years old in good health and CMV-seronegative. Both conserved end residues are part of each CDR3. A D gene is named only where the DNA matches it firmly. Size is omitted from some rows. Given values are once, few, many or a class for expanded clones.

v_call	j_call	d_call	clone_size	cdr3_nt	cdr3_aa
TRBV5-5	TRBJ2-7	TRBD1	few	TGTGCCAGCAACATACTCCCAGGGGGACAGGGATCCTACGAGCAGTACTTC	CASNILPGGQGSYEQYF
TRBV6-6	TRBJ2-2	TRBD1	.	TGTGCCAGCAGTCCACAGGGGCCCGGGGAGCTGTTTTTT	CASSPQGPGELFF
TRBV30	TRBJ2-7	TRBD1	.	TGTGCCTGGAGTACAGGGGGCGCATACGAGCAGTACTTC	CAWSTGGAYEQYF
TRBV27	TRBJ2-7	.	.	TGTGCCAGTAGTTTATCGACCGGGATAGATTACGAGCAGTACTTC	CASSLSTGIDYEQYF
TRBV19	TRBJ2-5	TRBD1	few	TGTGCCAGTAGTAGGCCGGGACAGCAAGAGACCCAGTACTTC	CASSRPGQQETQYF
TRBV6-5	TRBJ2-1	.	.	TGTGCCAGCAGTTACGGGGGCAAGGGAAGTGAGCAGTTCTTC	CASSYGGKGSEQFF
TRBV7-2	TRBJ2-3	TRBD1	few	TGTGCCAGCAGCTCAGACAGGGTGAACACAGATACGCAGTATTTT	CASSSDRVNTDTQYF
TRBV7-3	TRBJ2-3	.	.	TGTGCCAGCAGTTCTCTCCCGGGGGCAGATACGCAGTATTTT	CASSSLPGADTQYF
TRBV6-5	TRBJ1-1	.	.	TGTGCCAGCAGTTTAGACAGGAACCGTCAAGCTTTCTTT	CASSLDRNRQAFF
TRBV18	TRBJ2-5	TRBD2	.	TGTGCCAGCTCACTCGGACTAGGGGAGACCCAGTACTTC	CASSLGLGETQYF
TRBV19	TRBJ2-2	TRBD2	.	TGTGCCAGTAGTCGCCGTGGGCGGGAGACTAAGAACACCGGGGAGCTGTTTTTT	CASSRRGRETKNTGELFF
TRBV9	TRBJ2-5	.	.	TGTGCCAGCAGCGAGCGATCCCAGGGACAAGAGACCCAGTACTTC	CASSERSQGQETQYF